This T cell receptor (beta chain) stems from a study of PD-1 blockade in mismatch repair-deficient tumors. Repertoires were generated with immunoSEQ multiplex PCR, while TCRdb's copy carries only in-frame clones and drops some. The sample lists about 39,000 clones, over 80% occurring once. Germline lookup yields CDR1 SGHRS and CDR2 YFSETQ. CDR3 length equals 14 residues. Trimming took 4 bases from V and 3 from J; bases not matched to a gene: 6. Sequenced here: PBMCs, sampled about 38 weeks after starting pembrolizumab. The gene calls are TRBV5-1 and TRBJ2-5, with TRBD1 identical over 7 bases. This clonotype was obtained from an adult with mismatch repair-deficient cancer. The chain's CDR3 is CASSQGQVKETQYF. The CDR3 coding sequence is TGCGCCAGCAGCCAAGGACAGGTCAAAGAGACCCAGTACTTC.